The clone carrying this T cell receptor (beta chain) was seen a few times. What it recognizes is unknown. Unique molecular identifiers (one per individual cDNA molecule) were attached. TCRdb reanalysed the 5' RACE reads using MiXCR and keeps one entry per CDR3 protein. The sample has fewer than 65,000 distinct CDR3 sequences, 4.5% to 7.5% seen once. The data originate from a study of early T cells in non-severe SARS-CoV-2 infection. Study-level information: RNA in bulk from unsorted whole blood was sequenced, and chains were unpaired. Findings and caveats of the study: The study's VDJdb matching favored anti-spike CD8 responses and missed private and CD4 specificities.

This CDR3 spans 15 amino acids. V shed 4 bases, J shed 8 bases, and the junction held 6 bases outside the gene matches. Germline V gene data show CDR1 as LGHDT and CDR2 as YNNKEL (reference sequence). The starting material was whole blood, obtained at baseline. This TCR was recovered from an adult who was a healthcare worker with PCR-confirmed SARS-CoV-2 infection or an uninfected control (not recorded which). This sequence joins TRBV3-1 and TRBJ2-1; 12 bases fit TRBD1. The CDR3 sequence: CASSPFRDRGHEQFF. The CDR3 DNA reads as TGTGCCAGCAGCCCATTCCGGGACAGGGGGCATGAGCAGTTCTTC.